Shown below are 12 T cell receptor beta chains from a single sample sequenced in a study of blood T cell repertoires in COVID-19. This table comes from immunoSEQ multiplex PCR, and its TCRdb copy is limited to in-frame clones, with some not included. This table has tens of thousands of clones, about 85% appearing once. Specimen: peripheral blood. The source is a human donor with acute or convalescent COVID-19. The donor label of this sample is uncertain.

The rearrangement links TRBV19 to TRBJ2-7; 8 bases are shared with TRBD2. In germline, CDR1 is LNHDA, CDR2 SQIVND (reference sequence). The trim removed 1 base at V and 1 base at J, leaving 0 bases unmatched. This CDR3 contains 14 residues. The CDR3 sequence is CASSIAGGSYEQYF. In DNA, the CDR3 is TGTGCCAGTAGTATAGCGGGAGGGTCCTACGAGCAGTACTTC.

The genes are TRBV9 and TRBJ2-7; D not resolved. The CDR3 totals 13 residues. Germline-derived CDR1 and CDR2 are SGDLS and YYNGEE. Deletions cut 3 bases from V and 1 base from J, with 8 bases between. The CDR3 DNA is TGTGCCAGCAGCGGATCCGGGTCCTACGAGCAGTACTTC. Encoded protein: CASSGSGSYEQYF.

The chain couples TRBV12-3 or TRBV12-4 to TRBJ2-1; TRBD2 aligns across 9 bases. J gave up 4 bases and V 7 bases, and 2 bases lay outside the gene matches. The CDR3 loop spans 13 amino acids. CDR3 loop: CASTSGDYNEQFF. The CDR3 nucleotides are TGTGCCAGCACTAGCGGGGATTACAATGAGCAGTTCTTC.

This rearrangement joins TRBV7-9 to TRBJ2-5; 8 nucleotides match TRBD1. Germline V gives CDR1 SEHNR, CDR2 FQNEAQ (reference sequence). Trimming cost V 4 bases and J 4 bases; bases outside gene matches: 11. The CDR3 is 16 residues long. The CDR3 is CASSSISGTGGETQYF. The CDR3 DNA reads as TGTGCCAGCAGCTCTATCTCCGGGACAGGAGGAGAGACCCAGTACTTC.

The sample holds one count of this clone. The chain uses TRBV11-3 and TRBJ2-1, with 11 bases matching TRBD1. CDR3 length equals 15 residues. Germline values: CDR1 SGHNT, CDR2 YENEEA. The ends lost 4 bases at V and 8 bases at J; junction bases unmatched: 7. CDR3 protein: CASSSRTGGRDEQFF. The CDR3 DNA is TGTGCCAGCAGCTCAAGGACAGGGGGCAGGGATGAGCAGTTCTTC.

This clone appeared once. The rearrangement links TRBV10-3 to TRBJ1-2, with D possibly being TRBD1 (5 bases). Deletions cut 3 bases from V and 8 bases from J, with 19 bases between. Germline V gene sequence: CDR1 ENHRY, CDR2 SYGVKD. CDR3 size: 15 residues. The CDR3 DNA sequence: TGTGCCATCAGTGACTCTCCCGGGGGGACCGACGGCTACACCTTC. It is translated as CAISDSPGGTDGYTF.

The CDR3 nucleotides are TGTGCCAGCAGCAAAGAAGGGGTATCGGGAAACACCATATATTTT. Translated: CASSKEGVSGNTIYF. V gene TRBV11-2 combines with J gene TRBJ1-3; TRBD1 might be the D (5 bases). The CDR3 is 15 amino acids. Germline CDR1 SGHAT, CDR2 FQNNGV. The V end lost 5 bases, the J end lost 4 bases, and 15 bases lay between the germline ends.

The CDR3 loop is CASSLRGNTEAFF. The CDR3 DNA is TGTGCCAGCAGCTTAAGAGGGAACACTGAAGCTTTCTTT. The J gene is TRBJ1-1, the V gene TRBV11-2; D ambiguous. The CDR3 is made up of 13 amino acids. V lost 2 bases and J lost 1, with 5 bases in between. Germline assignment: CDR1 SGHAT and CDR2 FQNNGV.

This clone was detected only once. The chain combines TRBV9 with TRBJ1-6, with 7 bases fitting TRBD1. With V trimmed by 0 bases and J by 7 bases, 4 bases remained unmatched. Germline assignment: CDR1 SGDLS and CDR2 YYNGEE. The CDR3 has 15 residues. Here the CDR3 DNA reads TGTGCCAGCAGCGTAGTGCCAGGGGGAAATTCACCCCTCCACTTT. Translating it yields CASSVVPGGNSPLHF. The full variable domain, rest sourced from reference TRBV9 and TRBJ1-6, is DSGVTQTPKHLITATGQRVTLRCSPRSGDLSVYWYQQSLDQGLQFLIQYYNGEERAKGNILERFSAQQFPDLHSELNLSSLELGDSALYFCASSVVPGGNSPLHFGNGTRLTVT.

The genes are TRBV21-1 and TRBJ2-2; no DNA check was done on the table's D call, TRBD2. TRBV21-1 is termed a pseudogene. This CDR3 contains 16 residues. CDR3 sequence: CASSKRSGGDTGELFF. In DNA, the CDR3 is TGTGCCAGCAGCAAACGCAGCGGGGGGGACACCGGGGAGCTGTTTTTT.

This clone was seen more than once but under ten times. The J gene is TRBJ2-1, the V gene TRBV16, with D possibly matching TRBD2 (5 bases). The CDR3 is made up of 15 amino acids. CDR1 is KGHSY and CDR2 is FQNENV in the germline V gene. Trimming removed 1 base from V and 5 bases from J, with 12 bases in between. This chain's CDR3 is CASSQFPDYNNEQFF. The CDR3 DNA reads TGTGCCAGCAGCCAATTTCCCGACTACAACAATGAGCAGTTCTTC.

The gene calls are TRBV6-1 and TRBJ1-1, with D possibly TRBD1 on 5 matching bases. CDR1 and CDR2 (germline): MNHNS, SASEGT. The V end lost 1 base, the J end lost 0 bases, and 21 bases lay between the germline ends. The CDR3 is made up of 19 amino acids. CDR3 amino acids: CASSEGGRDSLFMNTEAFF. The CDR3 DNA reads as TGTGCCAGCAGTGAAGGCGGCAGGGATTCTCTTTTCATGAACACTGAAGCTTTCTTT.